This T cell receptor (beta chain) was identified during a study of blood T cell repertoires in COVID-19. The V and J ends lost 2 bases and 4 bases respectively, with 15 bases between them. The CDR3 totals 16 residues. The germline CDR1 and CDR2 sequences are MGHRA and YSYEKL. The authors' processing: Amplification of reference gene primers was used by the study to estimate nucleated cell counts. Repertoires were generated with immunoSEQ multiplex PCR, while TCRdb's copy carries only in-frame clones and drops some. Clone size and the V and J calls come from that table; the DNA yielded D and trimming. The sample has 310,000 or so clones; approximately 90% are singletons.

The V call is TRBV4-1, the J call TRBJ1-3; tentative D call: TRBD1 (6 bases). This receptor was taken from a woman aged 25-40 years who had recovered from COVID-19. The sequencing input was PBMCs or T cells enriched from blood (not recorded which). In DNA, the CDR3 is TGCGCCAGCAGCCAAAACGTACAGGGACGGGGAAACACCATATATTTT. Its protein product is CASSQNVQGRGNTIYF.